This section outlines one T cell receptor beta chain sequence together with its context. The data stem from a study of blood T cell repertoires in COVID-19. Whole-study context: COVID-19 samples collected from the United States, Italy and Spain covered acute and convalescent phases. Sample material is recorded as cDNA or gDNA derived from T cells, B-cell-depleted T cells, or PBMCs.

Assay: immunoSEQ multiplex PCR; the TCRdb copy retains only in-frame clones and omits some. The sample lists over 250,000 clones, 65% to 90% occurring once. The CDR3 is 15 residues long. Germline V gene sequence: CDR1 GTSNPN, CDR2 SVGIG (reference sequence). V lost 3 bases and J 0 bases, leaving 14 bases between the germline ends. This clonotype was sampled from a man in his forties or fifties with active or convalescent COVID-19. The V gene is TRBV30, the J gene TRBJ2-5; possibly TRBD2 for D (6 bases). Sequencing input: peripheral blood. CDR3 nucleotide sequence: TGTGCCTGGAGCCACGGGACTTTGTACCAAGAGACCCAGTACTTC. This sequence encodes CAWSHGTLYQETQYF.